This entry lists 30 T cell receptor beta chains sequenced from one sample in a study of T cells after posttransplantation cyclophosphamide. Only in-frame clones appear in the TCRdb table, and some are missing; sequencing was by immunoSEQ multiplex PCR. The specimen has several thousand clones, none found just once. Busulfan-fludarabine conditioning, marrow transplant, and cyclophosphamide on days +3 and +4 were administered. Sequencing used PBMCs, obtained after allogeneic stem cell transplant with posttransplant cyclophosphamide. These receptors were obtained from a female patient aged 50-59 years who received an allogeneic stem cell transplant from an unrelated donor, was CMV-positive, and had acute GVHD only. Some T cells may trace back to the graft donor.

This clone occurred many times. The V and J genes are TRBV7-9 and TRBJ2-7; D is perhaps TRBD1 (5 bases). Germline CDR1 SEHNR, CDR2 FQNEAQ (reference sequence). V gave up 2 bases and J gave up 7 bases, with 12 bases separating them. This CDR3 region has 13 residues. The CDR3 is CASSLNGAVEQYF. The DNA for the CDR3 is TGTGCCAGCAGCTTAAATGGGGCCGTGGAGCAGTACTTC.

This clone is medium-sized (0.01 to 0.1%) in the sample. V gene TRBV7-9 combines with J gene TRBJ2-3, with a weak D call TRBD2 (5 bases). CDR3 length: 15 amino acids. The V and J ends lost 4 bases and 2 bases respectively, with 13 bases between them. Per the germline V gene, CDR1 is SEHNR and CDR2 is FQNEAQ (reference sequence). CDR3 sequence reads: CASSYGGLDTDTQYF. CDR3 coding DNA: TGTGCCAGCAGCTACGGCGGGTTAGACACAGATACGCAGTATTTT. Using reference TRBV7-9 and TRBJ2-3 for the parts outside the CDR3, the full variable domain is DTGVSQNPRHKITKRGQNVTFRCDPISEHNRLYWYRQTLGQGPEFLTYFQNEAQLEKSRLLSDRFSAERPKGSFSTLEIQRTEQGDSAMYLCASSYGGLDTDTQYFGPGTRLTVL.

Points on this clone: Here the CDR3 omits its conserved ending phenylalanine or tryptophan, so a read error is the likely source. The rearrangement joins TRBV6-5 to TRBJ1-2; D gene uncertain. The V gene lost 2 bases and the J gene lost 5 bases, with 15 bases spanning the gap. This CDR3 is 15 amino acids long. Germline assignment: CDR1 MNHEY and CDR2 SVGAGI. CDR3 nucleotide sequence: TGTGCCAGCAGTTACAACGATGCTCCTAGATATGGCTACACCCTC. Amino acid sequence: CASSYNDAPRYGYTL.

This clone has just a few counts. The V and J genes are TRBV15 and TRBJ2-5; 8 bases are shared with TRBD1. The CDR3 extends over 15 amino acids. CDR1 LNHNV and CDR2 YYDKDF come from the germline V gene (reference sequence). V shed 7 bases, J shed 5 bases, and the junction held 12 bases outside the gene matches. The CDR3 DNA follows: TGTGCCACCACGCTTCGACAGGGGTCGGGGGAGACCCAGTACTTC. Residues: CATTLRQGSGETQYF.

This clone came up many times. The rearrangement links TRBV7-9 to TRBJ1-3; TRBD1 aligns across 7 bases. The CDR3 runs 14 residues. Germline V gives CDR1 SEHNR, CDR2 FQNEAQ (reference sequence). V dropped 5 bases and J dropped 2; count of bases not matched to a gene: 3. The CDR3: CASSGTVTGNTIYF. The CDR3 DNA sequence: TGTGCCAGCAGCGGGACAGTTACTGGAAACACCATATATTTT.

Ten or more counts support this clone. The V and J genes are TRBV18 and TRBJ1-2, with D tentatively TRBD1 (5 bases). Trimming removed 2 bases from V and 5 bases from J, with 18 bases in between. The V gene's germline CDR1 is KGHSH and CDR2 LQKENI. This CDR3 is built from 16 residues. CDR3 residues: CASSPSNDSPGYGYTF. The CDR3 nucleotides are TGTGCCAGCTCACCATCGAATGACAGTCCGGGTTATGGCTACACCTTC.

This clone showed up many times. Written as DNA, the CDR3 is TGTGCCAGCAGCCAAGAGGGACAGGGGGCAGGACAGCCCCAGCATTTT. It is translated as CASSQEGQGAGQPQHF. The chain employs TRBV14 and TRBJ1-5, with 12 bases that match TRBD1. Per the germline V gene, CDR1 is SGHDN and CDR2 is FVKESK. V shed 0 bases, J shed 7 bases, and the junction held 4 bases outside the gene matches. This CDR3 spans 16 amino acids.

This clone was seen ten or more times. The chain joins TRBV6-4 to TRBJ2-1; TRBD2 agrees at 9 bases. Per germline, CDR1 MRHNA and CDR2 SNTAGT. This CDR3 is 15 amino acids long. Trimming cost V 2 bases and J 4 bases; bases outside gene matches: 3. The CDR3, as DNA: TGTGCCAGCAGTGACGCTAGCGGGGTTTACAATGAGCAGTTCTTC. This encodes CASSDASGVYNEQFF.

This clone rates as medium-sized. J is TRBJ1-1 and V is TRBV28; D is ambiguous. Looked up from germline, CDR1 is MDHEN and CDR2 is SYDVKM. CDR3 size: 15 residues. Trimming took 5 bases from V and 0 from J, leaving 13 bases between them. Written as DNA, the CDR3 is TGTGCCAGCAGTGCAGAACAGAACATGAACACTGAAGCTTTCTTT. Amino acid sequence: CASSAEQNMNTEAFF.

This clone was detected many times. This rearrangement joins TRBV7-6 to TRBJ1-4; TRBD1 agrees at 12 bases. V dropped 5 bases and J dropped 13; count of bases not matched to a gene: 11. CDR3 length: 15 amino acids. Germline CDR1 is SGHVS and CDR2 is FNYEAQ. The CDR3 loop is CASSPPPGQGASLFF. The CDR3 DNA is TGTGCCAGCAGCCCTCCGCCGGGACAGGGGGCGTCACTGTTTTTT.

In its sample, this clone was seen many times. The V gene is TRBV4-1, the J gene TRBJ2-3; 8 nucleotides match TRBD2. J lost 4 bases, V lost 1 base, and 10 bases had no gene match. Per germline, CDR1 MGHRA and CDR2 YSYEKL. This CDR3 comprises 17 residues. CDR3 sequence reads: CASSQGREREFSDTQYF. CDR3 coding DNA: TGCGCCAGCAGCCAAGGCCGCGAGCGGGAGTTCTCAGATACGCAGTATTTT.

On this clone itself: A read error may produce the germline difference seen at one junction end. J is TRBJ1-2 and V is TRBV4-2; 8 nucleotides agree with TRBD1. There are 15 residues in the CDR3. Germline V gene data show CDR1 as LGHNA and CDR2 as YNFKEQ. DNA for the CDR3: TGTGCCAGCAGCCCCCGAGGACAGGGCTTCTATGGCTGCACCTTC. Its translation: CASSPRGQGFYGCTF.

This clone was observed at least ten times. The gene calls are TRBV25-1 and TRBJ1-2; weak D call: TRBD1 (5 bases). The CDR3 spans 17 residues. V lost 4 bases to trimming and J lost 4 bases, with 22 bases between them. Germline V gene data show CDR1 as MGHDK and CDR2 as SYGVNS. The CDR3 sequence: CASSGPRTGPAIYGYTF. Here the CDR3 DNA reads TGTGCCAGCAGTGGTCCCCGCACAGGACCTGCCATCTATGGCTACACCTTC.

This clone was seen ten or more times. The V call is TRBV28, the J call TRBJ1-1; TRBD1 matches at 7 bases. Germline V CDR1 and CDR2: MDHEN, SYDVKM. This CDR3 is built from 15 residues. Trimming at V came to 5 bases and at J to 4 bases, leaving 10 bases not matched to a gene. The CDR3 DNA reads as TGTGCCAGCAGTGCCTCACAGGGGTTAGGCACTGAAGCTTTCTTT. As protein: CASSASQGLGTEAFF.

This clone occurred many times. V usage is TRBV7-9 and J usage is TRBJ2-7; 8 bases line up with TRBD1. Germline CDR1 reads SEHNR; CDR2 reads FQNEAQ (reference sequence). The ends lost 6 bases at V and 5 bases at J; junction bases unmatched: 15. The CDR3 extends over 16 amino acids. The chain's CDR3 is CASRSNGETGDNEQYF. CDR3 in DNA: TGTGCCAGCAGATCCAACGGAGAGACAGGGGATAACGAGCAGTACTTC.

This clone was detected ten times or more. The chain is built from TRBV7-8 and TRBJ2-5; 11 bases align to TRBD2. Looked up from germline, CDR1 is SGHVS and CDR2 is FQNEAQ. Trimming at V came to 4 bases and at J to 0 bases, leaving 7 bases not matched to a gene. The CDR3 contains 17 residues. CDR3 bases: TGTGCCAGCAGCTCCACCCGGACTAGCGGGTACCAAGAGACCCAGTACTTC. The encoded protein is CASSSTRTSGYQETQYF.

By sample share, this clone is medium-sized (0.01 to 0.1%). The chain couples TRBV13 to TRBJ2-7; 7 positions match TRBD2. The CDR3 extends over 15 amino acids. Germline trimming cut 3 bases from V and 5 bases from J; bases unmatched to any gene: 10. Germline values: CDR1 PRHDT, CDR2 FYEKMQ (reference sequence). As DNA, the CDR3 is TGTGCCAGCAGCTTGGGACGCGGGAGCACCAACGAGCAGTACTTC. This translates into CASSLGRGSTNEQYF.

This clone was seen at least ten times. The chain joins TRBV7-8 to TRBJ2-2; maybe TRBD1 (5 bases). Germline V CDR1 and CDR2: SGHVS, FQNEAQ. CDR3 length: 15 residues. The germline V and J ends were trimmed by 1 base and 5 bases, with 11 bases remaining between them. CDR3 bases: TGTGCCAGCAGCTTAGAGACAGCGAGAACCGGGGAGCTGTTTTTT. Amino acid sequence: CASSLETARTGELFF.

This clone was picked up many times. The chain employs TRBV7-9 and TRBJ1-2, with D perhaps TRBD1 (6 bases). V was shortened by 0 bases and J by 8 bases, with 19 bases between the two germline ends. The germline V gene encodes CDR1 SEHNR and CDR2 FQNEAQ (reference sequence). CDR3 length: 16 residues. The DNA of the CDR3 is TGTGCCAGCAGCTTAGCCAGGACAGAGGTTGGACGAGGCTACACCTTC. This sequence encodes CASSLARTEVGRGYTF.

By sample share, this clone is medium-sized (0.01 to 0.1%). The genes are TRBV5-6 and TRBJ1-4, with D hard to call. V shed 4 bases and J shed 8 bases, with 15 bases lying between them. This CDR3 is 14 amino acids long. Germline V gives CDR1 SGHDT, CDR2 YYEEEE. The CDR3 sequence is CASSLRGGLEKLFF. CDR3 coding DNA: TGTGCCAGCAGCCTCCGAGGAGGGTTAGAAAAACTGTTTTTT.

The chain has TRBV27 and TRBJ2-2, with 14 nucleotides matching TRBD2. The CDR3 covers 17 residues. Germline CDR1 reads MNHEY; CDR2 reads SMNVEV (reference sequence). The J segment lost 8 bases and the V segment lost 3 bases, leaving 8 bases of the junction unmatched. The CDR3 loop is CASSLTSGRARGGELFF. CDR3 nucleotide sequence: TGTGCCAGCAGTTTGACTAGCGGGAGGGCCCGAGGAGGGGAGCTGTTTTTT.

By proportion, this clone is large. J is TRBJ1-1 and V is TRBV7-9, with 7 bases matching TRBD1. With 1 base clipped from V and 7 bases from J, the junction kept 9 bases outside the gene matches. The CDR3 contains 15 residues. CDR1 is SEHNR and CDR2 is FQNEAQ in the germline V gene (reference sequence). In DNA form, the CDR3 reads TGTGCCAGCAGCTTAGGCGCCGGGACAGACTTTGAAGCTTTCTTT. It encodes CASSLGAGTDFEAFF.

In regard to this clone: A much bigger clone sits one base away, suggesting this may be a read error. The chain has TRBV9 and TRBJ1-5; no definite D call. This CDR3 has 14 amino acids. The germline V gene encodes CDR1 SGDLS and CDR2 YYNGEE. Here the CDR3 reads CAGSVVSLHQPQHF. CDR3 sequence (DNA): TGTGCCGGCAGCGTAGTTTCCCTCCATCAGCCCCAGCATTTT.

In its sample, this clone was seen many times. This chain joins TRBV2 and TRBJ2-2; TRBD2 matches 11 bases. This CDR3 has 14 residues. The germline gives CDR1 SNHLY, CDR2 FYNNEI. Trimming removed 8 bases from V and 5 bases from J; junction bases left unmatched: 4. The CDR3 loop is CASGLAGGTGELFF. The CDR3 region has the DNA TGTGCCAGCGGGCTAGCGGGAGGAACCGGGGAGCTGTTTTTT.

This clone has ten or more counts. The rearrangement uses TRBV18 and TRBJ1-5; D not resolved. Germline V CDR1 and CDR2: KGHSH, LQKENI. The CDR3 has 16 residues. The V gene lost 3 bases and the J gene lost 0 bases, with 12 bases spanning the gap. CDR3 region: CASSPISGNSNQPQHF. The CDR3 coding sequence is TGTGCCAGCTCACCGATCTCGGGGAATAGCAATCAGCCCCAGCATTTT.

This clone was seen repeatedly, ten times or more. V and J are TRBV2 and TRBJ2-7; 9 nucleotides match TRBD2. CDR1 is SNHLY, CDR2 FYNNEI, per germline. This CDR3 is built from 17 residues. The trim removed 2 bases at V and 1 base at J, leaving 9 bases unmatched. The DNA of the CDR3 is TGTGCCAGCAGTGAACCGGTAGGACTAGCGATTTCCTACGAGCAGTACTTC. The encoded protein is CASSEPVGLAISYEQYF. Combining the CDR3 with reference TRBV2 and TRBJ2-7 gives the whole variable domain EPEVTQTPSHQVTQMGQEVILRCVPISNHLYFYWYRQILGQKVEFLVSFYNNEISEKSEIFDDQFSVERPDGSNFTLKIRSTKLEDSAMYFCASSEPVGLAISYEQYFGPGTRLTVT.

Within the sample, this clone is medium-sized. The chain couples TRBV10-3 to TRBJ2-2; 7 positions match TRBD2. With V trimmed by 10 bases and J by 3 bases, 11 bases remained unmatched. The V gene's germline CDR1 is ENHRY and CDR2 SYGVKD. The CDR3 length is 15 residues. The CDR3 region has the DNA TGTGCCACTTCGACGGTGGGAGGGGACACCGGGGAGCTGTTTTTT. Protein sequence: CATSTVGGDTGELFF.

This clone was counted at least ten times. The chain has TRBV5-1 and TRBJ2-2, with 9 nucleotides matching TRBD1. This CDR3 region has 16 residues. The germline gives CDR1 SGHRS, CDR2 YFSETQ. V lost 3 bases and J lost 3; bases outside the gene matches: 6. CDR3 in amino acids: CASSYGDRDDTGELFF. CDR3 sequence (DNA): TGCGCCAGCAGCTACGGGGACAGGGATGACACCGGGGAGCTGTTTTTT.

This clone was seen at least ten times. The CDR3 here is CASSTADSHYQPQHF. CDR3 nucleotides: TGTGCCAGTAGTACGGCAGACAGCCACTATCAGCCCCAGCATTTT. The V call is TRBV19, the J call TRBJ1-5; D might be TRBD1 (5 bases). V lost 4 bases to trimming and J lost 5 bases, with 15 bases between them. CDR1 and CDR2 from the germline V gene are LNHDA and SQIVND (reference sequence). The CDR3 totals 15 residues.

This clone has a count of ten or more. CDR3 sequence: CASSPGTGGSGANVLTF. The CDR3 DNA reads TGTGCCAGCAGCCCCGGGACAGGGGGCTCTGGGGCCAACGTCCTGACTTTC. The gene calls are TRBV2 and TRBJ2-6; 11 nucleotides match TRBD1. Germline V gene sequence: CDR1 SNHLY, CDR2 FYNNEI. The CDR3 loop spans 17 amino acids. The ends lost 6 bases at V and 0 bases at J; junction bases unmatched: 4.